This T cell receptor (beta chain) was sequenced for a study of control samples from healthy donors and cancer patients. The assay was immunoSEQ multiplex PCR, and TCRdb's table has in-frame clones only and misses some. Among 150,000 to 200,000 clones listed, 91% were seen once. CDR3 length: 14 amino acids. Germline V gene lookup returns CDR1 MNHEY and CDR2 SVGEGT. V was clipped by 4 bases and J by 7 bases; unmatched bases: 9. The source is a woman aged 25 to 45 in good health. Material for sequencing was blood. The chain has TRBV6-2 or TRBV6-3 and TRBJ2-5; 7 bases map to TRBD2. DNA for the CDR3: TGTGCCAGCAGTTTACCCCGACTAGCCGGGACCCAGTACTTC. Amino acids: CASSLPRLAGTQYF.